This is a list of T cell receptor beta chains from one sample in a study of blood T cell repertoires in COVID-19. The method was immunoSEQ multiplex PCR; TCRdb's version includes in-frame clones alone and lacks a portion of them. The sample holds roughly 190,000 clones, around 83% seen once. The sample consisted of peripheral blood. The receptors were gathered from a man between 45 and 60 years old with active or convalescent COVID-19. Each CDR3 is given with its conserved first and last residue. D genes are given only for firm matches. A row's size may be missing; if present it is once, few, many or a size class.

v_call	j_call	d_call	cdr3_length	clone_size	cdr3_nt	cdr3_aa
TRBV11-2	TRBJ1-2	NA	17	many	TGTGCCAGCAGCTTAGGACAAACCCTATCGCCTAACTATGGCTACACCTTC	CASSLGQTLSPNYGYTF
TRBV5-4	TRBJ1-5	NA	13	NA	TGTGCCAGCAGCTCTTGGTCGGGGCAGCCCCAGCATTTT	CASSSWSGQPQHF
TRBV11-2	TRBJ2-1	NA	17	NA	TGTGCCAGCAGCTCGACCGGGACCCAGCTAGCGTACAATGAGCAGTTCTTC	CASSSTGTQLAYNEQFF
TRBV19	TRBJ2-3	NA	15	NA	TGTGCCAGTAGTATTCCGCGGGTAAGCACAGATACGCAGTATTTT	CASSIPRVSTDTQYF
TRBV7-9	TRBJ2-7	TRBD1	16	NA	TGTGCCAGCAGCCTGACAGGGGCCCTCCTCTCCTACGAGCAGTACTTC	CASSLTGALLSYEQYF
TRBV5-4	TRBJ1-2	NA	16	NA	TGTGCCAGCAGCCCCGCGTGGGGCCCCGATAACTATGGCTACACCTTC	CASSPAWGPDNYGYTF
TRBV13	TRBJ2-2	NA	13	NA	TGTGCCAGCAGCTTAATCGGGACCGGGGAGCTGTTTTTT	CASSLIGTGELFF
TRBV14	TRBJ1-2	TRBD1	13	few	TGTGCCAGCAGGAGGACAGGGGACTATGGCTACACCTTC	CASRRTGDYGYTF
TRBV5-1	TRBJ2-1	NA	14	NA	TGCGCCAGCAGCTTGGCCACTAGTTTCTATGAGCAGTTCTTC	CASSLATSFYEQFF
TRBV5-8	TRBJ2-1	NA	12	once	TGTGCCAGCAGGTCGGAGAGCAATGAGCAGTTCTTC	CASRSESNEQFF
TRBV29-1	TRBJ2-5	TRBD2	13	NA	TGCAGCGCGGTTAGCGGGGCCCCCTTGGCCCAGTACTTC	CSAVSGAPLAQYF
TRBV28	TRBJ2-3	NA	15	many	TGTGCCAGCAGTCCCCCCGAGCGCTCCACAGATACGCAGTATTTT	CASSPPERSTDTQYF
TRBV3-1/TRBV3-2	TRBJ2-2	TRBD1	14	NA	TGTGCCAGCAAACAGGGGGCTAACACCGGGGAGCTGTTTTTT	CASKQGANTGELFF
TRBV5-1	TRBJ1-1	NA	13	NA	TGCGCCAGCAGCTTTCGGGGGAACACTGAAGCTTTCTTT	CASSFRGNTEAFF
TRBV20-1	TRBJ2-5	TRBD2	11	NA	TGCAGTCCTACTAGCGGGGGAATCCAGTACTTC	CSPTSGGIQYF
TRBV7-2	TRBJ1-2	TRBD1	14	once	TGTGCCAGCAGCTTAGGGGGGACAGCCCGTGGCTACACCTTC	CASSLGGTARGYTF
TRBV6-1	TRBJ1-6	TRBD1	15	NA	TGTGCCAGCAGTGAAGGGACAGGGGGCGGGTTACCCCTCCACTTT	CASSEGTGGGLPLHF
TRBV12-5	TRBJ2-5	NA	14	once	TGTGCTAGTGGTTTGGGGCAGATCGCAGAGACCCAGTACTTC	CASGLGQIAETQYF
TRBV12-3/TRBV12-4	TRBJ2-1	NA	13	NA	TGTGCCAGCAGTCTAGAATCATACAATGAGCAGTTCTTC	CASSLESYNEQFF
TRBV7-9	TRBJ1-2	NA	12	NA	TGTGCCAGCAGCTTTGAGAACTATGGCTACACCTTC	CASSFENYGYTF
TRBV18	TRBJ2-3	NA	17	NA	TGTGCCAGCTCACCATTTGCAGTAGCAGGGGGGTTCGATACGCAGTATTTT	CASSPFAVAGGFDTQYF
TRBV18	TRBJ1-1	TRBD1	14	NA	TGTGCCAGCTCACGGGACAGCTCGAACACTGAAGCTTTCTTT	CASSRDSSNTEAFF
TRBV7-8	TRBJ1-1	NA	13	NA	TGTGCCAGCAGCTTAGCGCGAATTACTGAAGCTTTCTTT	CASSLARITEAFF
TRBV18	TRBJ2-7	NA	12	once	TGTGCCAGCTCTCCGGGACATCCCGAGCAGTACTTC	CASSPGHPEQYF